This TCR beta chain was observed in a study of neurological immune-mediated disorders. This clonotype showed up many times. For the sorted libraries, 950,000 to 1,000,000 CD4+ or CD8+ T cells were used. In TCRdb, the 5' RACE reads were re-called with MiXCR into one record per CDR3 protein. Here the sample spans roughly 21,000 distinct CDR3 sequences, roughly 17% being singletons. The TCR comes from a woman in her late teens or twenties with multiple sclerosis. Sequencing was performed on CD8+ T cells from blood.

The CDR3, as DNA: TGCAGTGCTAGAAGTCTAACTAGCGGGGGCCAAATGCAAGAGACCCAGTACTTC. Residues: CSARSLTSGGQMQETQYF. The rearrangement links TRBV20-1 to TRBJ2-5; 11 bases match TRBD2. The CDR3 spans 18 residues. V lost 2 bases, J lost 2 bases, and 13 bases stayed unmatched. Germline assignment: CDR1 DFQATT and CDR2 SNEGSKA (reference sequence).